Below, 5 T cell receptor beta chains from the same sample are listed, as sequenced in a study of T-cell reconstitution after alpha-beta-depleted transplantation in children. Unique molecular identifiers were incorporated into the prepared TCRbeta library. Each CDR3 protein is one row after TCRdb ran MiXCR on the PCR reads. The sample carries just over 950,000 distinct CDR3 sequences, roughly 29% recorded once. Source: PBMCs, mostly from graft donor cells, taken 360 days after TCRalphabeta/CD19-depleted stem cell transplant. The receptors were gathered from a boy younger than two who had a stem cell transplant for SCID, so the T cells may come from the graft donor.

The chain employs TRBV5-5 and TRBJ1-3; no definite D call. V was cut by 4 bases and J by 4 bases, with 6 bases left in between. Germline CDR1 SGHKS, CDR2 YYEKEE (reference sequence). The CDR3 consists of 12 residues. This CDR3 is CASSPWGNTIYF. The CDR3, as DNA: TGTGCCAGCAGCCCGTGGGGAAACACCATATATTTT.

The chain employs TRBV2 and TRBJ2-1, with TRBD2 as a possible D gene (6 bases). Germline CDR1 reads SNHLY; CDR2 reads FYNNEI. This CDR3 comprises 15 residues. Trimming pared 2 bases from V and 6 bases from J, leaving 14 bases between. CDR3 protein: CASSENAGPPNEQFF. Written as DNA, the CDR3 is TGTGCCAGCAGTGAAAATGCGGGGCCGCCCAATGAGCAGTTCTTC.

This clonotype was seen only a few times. The CDR3 DNA reads TGTGCCAGCAGCGTAAACCCCACACCCTCATACGAGCAGTACTTC. It encodes CASSVNPTPSYEQYF. This chain connects TRBV9 to TRBJ2-7; the D is unclear. CDR3 size: 15 residues. Germline CDR1 is SGDLS and CDR2 is YYNGEE. Trimming cost V 1 base and J 4 bases, with 15 bases left between them.

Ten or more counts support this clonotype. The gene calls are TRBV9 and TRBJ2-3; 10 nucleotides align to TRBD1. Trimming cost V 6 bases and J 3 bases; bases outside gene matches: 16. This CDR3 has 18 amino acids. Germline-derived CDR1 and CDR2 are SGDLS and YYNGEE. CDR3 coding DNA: TGTGCCAGCACCCGTAGCATAAACCCGGGACAGGGGACAGATACGCAGTATTTT. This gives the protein CASTRSINPGQGTDTQYF.

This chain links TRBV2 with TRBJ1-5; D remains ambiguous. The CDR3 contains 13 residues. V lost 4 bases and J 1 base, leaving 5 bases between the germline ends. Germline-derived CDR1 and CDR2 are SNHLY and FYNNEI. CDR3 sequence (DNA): TGTGCCAGCAGTGGAGGCAGCAATCAGCCCCAGCATTTT. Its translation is CASSGGSNQPQHF.